This paragraph covers one T cell receptor (beta chain) sequence. Its antigen is unidentified. The entry originates in a study of CD8+ T cells in alopecia areata. Study outcomes and limitations: Normal-skin resident alphabeta T cells also appear among scalp sample sequences.

Germline V gene data show CDR1 as DFQATT and CDR2 as SNEGSKA (reference sequence). The CDR3 has 11 amino acids. The ends were cut back, 6 bases at V and 7 bases at J, with 13 bases in the middle. Reverse transcribed after extraction, RNA yielded cDNA as the sequencing template. The data were produced by immunoSEQ multiplex PCR, yet TCRdb's version contains in-frame clones alone and is incomplete. The sample lists 120,000 or so clones, approximately 57% occurring once. Treatment indicated: oral pan-JAK inhibitor, 5-10 mg twice daily. PBMCs were stained for CD3, CD4 and CD8, and CD4+ and CD8+ T cells were sorted.

The sample was CD4+ T cells sorted from blood, taken at week 4, from a patient treated with tofacitinib. The chain combines TRBV20-1 with TRBJ2-7, with D unclear. This clonotype originated in a human donor with alopecia areata. DNA for the CDR3: TGCAGTGCGAGTACCGAGACGGAGCAGTACTTC. Translated, it gives CSASTETEQYF.